This entry features one T cell receptor (beta chain) sequence. Antigen specificity is unknown. The read terminates 3 residues before the CDR3 end, so the remaining end is supplied by the germline J gene. These data come from a study of T cells in women clearing cervical HPV infection. Study details: Controls were women whose single incident HPV16 infection cleared within 12 months without precancer or cancer. Study-wide points: Controls had more TRBV6-7 (approximately 0.16%) than cases (roughly 0.11%).

HPV was found by MY09/MY11 PCR and dot-blot genotyping. Germline CDR1 LNHDA, CDR2 SQIVND (reference sequence). The CDR3 runs to 16 residues. The V end lost 4 bases, the J end lost 7 bases, and 20 bases lay between the germline ends. TCR beta CDR3 amplified by multiplex PCR from roughly 1,100 ng genomic DNA. The method was immunoSEQ multiplex PCR; TCRdb's version includes in-frame clones alone and lacks a portion of them. Its listing shows 30,000 or so clones. Sequencing was done on a sample of blood buffy coat. This rearrangement joins TRBV19 to TRBJ1-5, with unresolved D. This TCR was sampled from a woman aged 18 to 75 with a cervical HPV16 infection that either progressed to CIN3+ or cleared (not recorded which). This CDR3 is CASSKDFITGGQPQHF. The part of the CDR3 DNA that was read is TGTGCCAGTAGTAAGGACTTTATAACGGGAGGGCAGCCC.